This T cell receptor (beta chain) was captured in a study of T cell repertoires in cytomegalovirus infection. About this clonotype itself: Its antigen is as yet unknown.

TCRdb itself ran the reads through MiXCR, one entry per CDR3 protein. The data show 310,000 or so distinct CDR3 sequences, around 25% seen once. Here the sequenced sample was cultured PBMCs, taken from culture after CMV antigen stimulation. This clonotype originated in a human donor in good health (CMV status not recorded). Some clones in this sample may be carry-over from other donors' samples.

The CDR3 region is CSARDLGRETQYF. In nucleotides, the CDR3 is TGCAGTGCTAGAGATCTAGGCAGGGAGACCCAGTACTTC. The chain carries TRBV20-1 and TRBJ2-5; the D is unclear. Between the trimmed V and J ends, which lost 0 bases and 5 bases, there was a span of 10 bases. CDR1 and CDR2 (germline): DFQATT, SNEGSKA (reference sequence). The CDR3 extends over 13 amino acids.